One and the same sample provided the 10 T cell receptor beta chains below, sequenced in a study of blood T cell repertoires in COVID-19. TCRdb's copy holds only in-frame clones and misses some; the assay was immunoSEQ multiplex PCR. The data show about 200,000 clones, with 70% to 90% seen just once and 6.5% to 8.5% held by the top ten. Material for sequencing was PBMCs or T cells enriched from blood (not recorded which). Source of these receptors: a woman aged 40-49 years with acute COVID-19.

The gene calls are TRBV30 and TRBJ1-2; TRBD1 might be the D (6 bases). The CDR3 is 14 residues long. The V gene's germline CDR1 is GTSNPN and CDR2 SVGIG (reference sequence). The V gene lost 0 bases and the J gene lost 4 bases, with 12 bases spanning the gap. CDR3: CAWSVTGSIYGYTF. DNA for the CDR3: TGTGCCTGGAGTGTTACAGGGTCAATCTATGGCTACACCTTC. Supplemented by reference TRBV30 and TRBJ1-2, the full variable domain reads SQTIHQWPATLVQPVGSPLSLECTVEGTSNPNLYWYRQAAGRGLQLLFYSVGIGQISSEVPQNLSASRPQDRQFILSSKKLLLSDSGFYLCAWSVTGSIYGYTFGSGTRLTVV.

V and J are TRBV5-1 and TRBJ1-4, with 11 bases aligning to TRBD1. The germline CDR1 and CDR2 sequences are SGHRS and YFSETQ. Trimming at V came to 2 bases and at J to 6 bases, leaving 6 bases not matched to a gene. CDR3 size: 16 residues. The CDR3 DNA reads TGCGCCAGCAGCTTCGCTCGGACAGGGGGCGATGAAAAACTGTTTTTT. This translates into CASSFARTGGDEKLFF.

V and J are TRBV4-2 and TRBJ2-3; 10 nucleotides agree with TRBD2. Unmatched junction bases numbered 10, after V lost 3 bases and J lost 4 bases. This CDR3 has 17 amino acids. Looked up from germline, CDR1 is LGHNA and CDR2 is YNFKEQ. CDR3 sequence (DNA): TGTGCCAGCAGCCATCGTTTAGCGGGGGGAGGCGCAGATACGCAGTATTTT. It is translated as CASSHRLAGGGADTQYF.

This chain joins TRBV28 and TRBJ1-1, with 9 nucleotides matching TRBD1. CDR3 size: 19 residues. Losses at the gene ends were 6 bases for V and 1 base for J; bases not matched to a gene: 18. The germline gives CDR1 MDHEN, CDR2 SYDVKM. The CDR3 DNA reads TGTGCCAGCAGCAACACCCTTGGGACAGGGTGGGATTGGAACACTGAAGCTTTCTTT. As protein: CASSNTLGTGWDWNTEAFF.

The genes are TRBV5-4 and TRBJ2-3; weak D call: TRBD2 (5 bases). The CDR3 extends over 14 amino acids. Trimming cost V 0 bases and J 2 bases, with 7 bases left between them. Germline values: CDR1 SGHNT, CDR2 YYREEE (reference sequence). The CDR3 loop is CASSLERTTDTQYF. DNA of the CDR3: TGTGCCAGCAGCTTGGAGCGGACCACAGATACGCAGTATTTT.

This clone was picked up one time. CDR3 sequence (DNA): TGTGCCAGCAGCTTAAGGCAGGCTAGCGGAAACACCGGGGAGCTGTTTTTT. It is translated as CASSLRQASGNTGELFF. The rearrangement joins TRBV7-3 to TRBJ2-2, with 7 positions matching TRBD2. This CDR3 is built from 17 residues. V was pared by 1 base and J by 2 bases, with 7 bases of the junction left unmatched. Germline V gene lookup returns CDR1 SGHTA and CDR2 FQGTGA.

Remarks on this clone: An end of the junction differs from the germline gene, which may be a read error. V and J are TRBV6-5 and TRBJ2-7, with 7 bases that match TRBD1. CDR3 length: 15 residues. Germline lookup yields CDR1 MNHEY and CDR2 SVGAGI. CDR3 region: CASSQNRGTSDEQYF. CDR3 DNA sequence: TGTGCCAGCAGTCAAAACAGGGGAACCTCCGACGAGCAGTACTTC.

The V call is TRBV7-9, the J call TRBJ1-3; maybe TRBD1 (5 bases). The CDR3 is made up of 16 amino acids. From germline, CDR1 is SEHNR and CDR2 FQNEAQ (reference sequence). Between the trimmed V and J ends, which lost 6 bases and 0 bases, there was a span of 15 bases. DNA for the CDR3: TGTGCCAGCAGGTTAACAGGCGATAGCTCTGGAAACACCATATATTTT. Residues: CASRLTGDSSGNTIYF.

V is TRBV12-3 or TRBV12-4 and J is TRBJ2-7; TRBD1 matches 9 bases. The CDR3 has 12 amino acids. J lost 2 bases, V lost 8 bases, and 1 base had no gene match. CDR3 in DNA: TGTGCCAGCGGACAGGGGACCTACGAGCAGTACTTC. Its translation: CASGQGTYEQYF.

This chain connects TRBV6-5 to TRBJ1-1, with a possible D match to TRBD1 (6 bases). This CDR3 is 13 amino acids long. With 9 bases removed from V and 1 base from J, the gap between germline ends came to 12 bases. Germline-derived CDR1 and CDR2 are MNHEY and SVGAGI. This CDR3 reads CASHRARNTEAFF. DNA of the CDR3: TGTGCCAGTCACAGGGCGCGGAACACTGAAGCTTTCTTT.